The 21 T cell receptor beta chains in this list originate from one sample, sequenced in a study of shared clonotypes between healthy human individuals. This table comes from immunoSEQ multiplex PCR, and its TCRdb copy is limited to in-frame clones, with some not included. The table includes under 300,000 clones, approximately 70% detected once. Sequenced material: memory CD4+ T cells sorted from blood. Subset specified: CD45RA-negative fraction. The receptors were sampled from a man aged 30-40 years in good health.

The chain employs TRBV5-6 and TRBJ2-5, with D uncertain. This CDR3 is built from 11 residues. Trimming pared 0 bases from V and 7 bases from J, leaving 4 bases between. Germline CDR1 reads SGHDT; CDR2 reads YYEEEE. The CDR3 nucleotides read TGTGCCAGCAGCTTGGTCGGGACCCAGTACTTC. Protein product: CASSLVGTQYF.

The chain recombines TRBV7-6 with TRBJ2-3; 10 bases fit TRBD2. The CDR3 extends over 19 amino acids. Trimming removed 1 base from V and 0 bases from J; junction bases left unmatched: 10. The germline V gene encodes CDR1 SGHVS and CDR2 FNYEAQ. CDR3 sequence (DNA): TGTGCCAGCAGCTTAGGTGGACTAGCGGCACTTATTAGCACAGATACGCAGTATTTT. Its translation is CASSLGGLAALISTDTQYF. Drawing the rest from reference TRBV7-6 and TRBJ2-3, the complete variable domain is GAGVSQSPRYKVTKRGQDVALRCDPISGHVSLYWYRQALGQGPEFLTYFNYEAQQDKSGLPNDRFSAERPEGSISTLTIQRTEQRDSAMYRCASSLGGLAALISTDTQYFGPGTRLTVL.

The genes are TRBV6-1 and TRBJ1-1; D is ambiguous. There are 14 residues in the CDR3. Trimming pared 4 bases from V and 4 bases from J, leaving 13 bases between. CDR1 and CDR2 (germline): MNHNS, SASEGT. CDR3 region: CASSVQFGFTEAFF. CDR3 nucleotides: TGTGCCAGCAGTGTACAGTTCGGCTTCACTGAAGCTTTCTTT.

The CDR3 here is CASSSSGGLAGGEQFF. CDR3 sequence (DNA): TGTGCCAGCAGCTCCTCAGGGGGACTAGCCGGTGGTGAGCAGTTCTTC. The chain combines TRBV7-4 with TRBJ2-1; 9 nucleotides agree with TRBD2. V lost 4 bases and J lost 9; bases outside the gene matches: 13. Germline V lookup: CDR1 SGHVT, CDR2 SQSDAQ. The CDR3 has 16 residues.

This chain uses TRBV5-4 with TRBJ2-3, with unresolved D. Germline CDR1 reads SGHNT; CDR2 reads YYREEE (reference sequence). V shed 4 bases and J shed 1 base, with 13 bases lying between them. The CDR3 length is 15 residues. The CDR3 sequence is CASSRGPGGTDTQYF. As DNA, the CDR3 is TGTGCCAGCAGCCGCGGACCCGGCGGCACAGATACGCAGTATTTT.

The rearrangement joins TRBV11-2 to TRBJ2-5, with D maybe TRBD2 (5 bases). V was shortened by 5 bases and J by 7 bases, with 23 bases between the two germline ends. Germline CDR1 reads SGHAT; CDR2 reads FQNNGV. The CDR3 sequence is 16 residues long. The CDR3 coding sequence is TGTGCCAGCAGCGCCCTCGCTGGTACGTGGGCGGGGACCCAGTACTTC. Its protein is CASSALAGTWAGTQYF.

V and J are TRBV18 and TRBJ1-2, with D tentatively TRBD1 (6 bases). Trimming took off 2 bases at V and 2 bases at J, with 18 bases between the two ends. The CDR3 length is 17 residues. The germline CDR1 and CDR2 sequences are KGHSH and LQKENI. CDR3: CASSPSLLQGSNYGYTF. The CDR3, as DNA: TGTGCCAGCTCACCAAGCCTCCTACAGGGATCAAACTATGGCTACACCTTC.

This chain links TRBV5-4 with TRBJ2-7; D ambiguous. V was trimmed by 0 bases and J by 4 bases, leaving 14 bases between them. The CDR3 is made up of 15 amino acids. CDR1 SGHNT and CDR2 YYREEE come from the germline V gene (reference sequence). The CDR3 reads CASSLVGSPRYEQYF. DNA for the CDR3: TGTGCCAGCAGCTTGGTTGGTAGCCCTAGGTACGAGCAGTACTTC.

This clone occurred many times. The rearrangement links TRBV2 to TRBJ2-7; possibly TRBD2 for D (6 bases). V lost 8 bases to trimming and J lost 0 bases, with 17 bases between them. Germline CDR1 SNHLY, CDR2 FYNNEI. The CDR3 has 15 amino acids. CDR3 bases: TGTGCCAGCGGGATGGCCTCCGGGAGCTCCTACGAGCAGTACTTC. Amino acids: CASGMASGSSYEQYF.

This clone was seen many times. The chain couples TRBV5-4 to TRBJ2-1, with TRBD1 as a possible D gene (6 bases). Germline CDR1 and CDR2: SGHNT and YYREEE (reference sequence). Trimming took off 5 bases at V and 3 bases at J, with 18 bases between the two ends. CDR3 length: 16 residues. The CDR3 nucleotides read TGTGCCAGCAGTAAGACCGGGACAAGAAACTACAATGAGCAGTTCTTC. This gives the protein CASSKTGTRNYNEQFF.

This clone has a count of ten or more. This chain links TRBV28 with TRBJ2-7; the D is unclear. The length of the CDR3 is 15 residues. The V and J ends lost 3 bases and 0 bases respectively, with 12 bases between them. Germline CDR1 is MDHEN and CDR2 is SYDVKM. The CDR3 nucleotides are TGTGCCAGCAGTTTTTCCGGCGCGACCTCCTACGAGCAGTACTTC. It encodes CASSFSGATSYEQYF.

This clone appeared a few times. One end of the junction is discordant with germline, which a read error may explain. This chain links TRBV7-2 with TRBJ2-7; TRBD1 agrees at 10 bases. This CDR3 is 13 amino acids long. CDR1 is SGHTA, CDR2 FQGNSA, per germline. For the CDR3, the DNA is TGTGCCAGCAGCGTCTCATTTCCGGGACAGGGGATCTTC. Translation gives CASSVSFPGQGIF.

A word on this clone: At the DNA level, this CDR3 is encoded by other sequences in the same sample as well. J is TRBJ1-3 and V is TRBV2; D gene ambiguous. V lost 6 bases and J lost 4, with 7 bases in between. Germline V gene sequence: CDR1 SNHLY, CDR2 FYNNEI. The CDR3 length is 12 residues. CDR3 sequence: CASSEGGNTIYF. For the CDR3, the DNA is TGTGCCAGCAGCGAGGGCGGAAACACCATATATTTT.

This chain joins TRBV28 and TRBJ2-7, with D maybe TRBD2 (5 bases). Trimming removed 6 bases at V and 7 bases at J, with 13 bases between. Germline CDR1 and CDR2: MDHEN and SYDVKM. The CDR3 consists of 12 residues. The CDR3 protein is CASRTTSYEQYF. The CDR3 DNA reads as TGTGCCAGCAGAACTACTAGTTATGAGCAGTACTTC.

This clone has more than one count but fewer than ten. This chain links TRBV19 with TRBJ1-5; TRBD1 matches at 7 bases. The CDR3 is 14 residues long. V lost 5 bases and J lost 2; bases outside the gene matches: 3. From germline, CDR1 is LNHDA and CDR2 SQIVND (reference sequence). CDR3 protein: CASSFGQGNQPQHF. CDR3 bases: TGTGCCAGTAGTTTCGGACAGGGCAATCAGCCCCAGCATTTT.

The gene calls are TRBV20-1 and TRBJ1-2; no definite D call. This CDR3 is 10 amino acids long. The germline V and J ends were trimmed by 7 bases and 6 bases, with 9 bases remaining between them. Germline assignment: CDR1 DFQATT and CDR2 SNEGSKA (reference sequence). The CDR3 DNA reads as TGCAGTGTTATACTAGATGGCTACACCTTC. Translated: CSVILDGYTF.

V gene TRBV10-3 combines with J gene TRBJ2-2; weak D call: TRBD2 (6 bases). CDR3 length equals 18 residues. The germline V gene encodes CDR1 ENHRY and CDR2 SYGVKD. Trimming left V 3 bases short and J 2 bases short, with 19 bases between. DNA of the CDR3: TGTGCCATCAGTGACTCGGGACTCCCGAGGACCAACACCGGGGAGCTGTTTTTT. It translates to CAISDSGLPRTNTGELFF.

This chain connects TRBV9 to TRBJ1-4; D not resolved. The V and J ends lost 3 bases and 3 bases respectively, with 9 bases between them. Germline lookup yields CDR1 SGDLS and CDR2 YYNGEE. The CDR3 covers 14 residues. CDR3 residues: CASSGVGPNEKLFF. The CDR3 DNA reads TGTGCCAGCAGCGGTGTGGGCCCTAATGAAAAACTGTTTTTT. The full variable domain, rest sourced from reference TRBV9 and TRBJ1-4, is DSGVTQTPKHLITATGQRVTLRCSPRSGDLSVYWYQQSLDQGLQFLIQYYNGEERAKGNILERFSAQQFPDLHSELNLSSLELGDSALYFCASSGVGPNEKLFFGSGTQLSVL.

V is TRBV28 and J is TRBJ2-6; 13 positions agree with TRBD2. From germline, CDR1 is MDHEN and CDR2 SYDVKM. This CDR3 is 18 amino acids long. The J segment lost 1 base and the V segment lost 7 bases, leaving 7 bases of the junction unmatched. CDR3 region: CASTRGLAGVSGANVLTF. CDR3 nucleotides: TGTGCCAGCACCCGAGGACTAGCGGGAGTTTCTGGGGCCAACGTCCTGACTTTC.

The chain links TRBV6-5 to TRBJ2-3, with D uncertain. The CDR3 loop spans 13 amino acids. Germline CDR1 MNHEY, CDR2 SVGAGI. V was trimmed by 6 bases and J by 3 bases, leaving 10 bases between them. CDR3 residues: CASSQLLTDTQYF. The CDR3 region has the DNA TGTGCCAGCAGCCAACTATTGACAGATACGCAGTATTTT.

V gene TRBV16 combines with J gene TRBJ1-1, with a weak D call TRBD1 (5 bases). Trimming removed 2 bases from V and 6 bases from J, with 13 bases in between. The CDR3 is made up of 14 amino acids. Germline assignment: CDR1 KGHSY and CDR2 FQNENV. The CDR3 loop reads CASSQTIGAAEAFF. As DNA, the CDR3 is TGTGCCAGCAGCCAAACAATAGGGGCAGCTGAAGCTTTCTTT.